The 7 T cell receptor beta chains given below trace back to one sample, sequenced in a study of T-cell memory formation after mild COVID-19. TCRdb recomputed calls from the 5' RACE reads with MiXCR, one row per CDR3 protein. The sample yields about 470,000 distinct CDR3 sequences, 15% to 20% seen once. The material sequenced was PBMCs or a T cell subset sorted from them (not recorded which). All receptors derive from an adult woman who had mild COVID-19 (a few samples of this study predate the infection). Cell type and time point are not known.

This clonotype appeared a few times. The V gene is TRBV7-9, the J gene TRBJ2-1; TRBD1 matches at 7 bases. CDR3 size: 16 residues. Germline-derived CDR1 and CDR2 are SEHNR and FQNEAQ (reference sequence). V shed 5 bases and J 3 bases; nucleotides not matched to a gene: 10. CDR3 loop: CASSPQEGQSYNEQFF. DNA of the CDR3: TGTGCCAGCAGCCCACAAGAGGGACAGAGCTACAATGAGCAGTTCTTC.

This clonotype has just a few counts. The chain uses TRBV20-1 and TRBJ2-3, with D unclear. V gave up 6 bases and J gave up 2 bases, with 12 bases separating them. Germline V gene lookup returns CDR1 DFQATT and CDR2 SNEGSKA (reference sequence). This CDR3 comprises 13 residues. CDR3 residues: CSAPASFTDTQYF. In DNA, the CDR3 is TGCAGTGCCCCCGCATCTTTCACAGATACGCAGTATTTT.

This clonotype was picked up a small number of times. The J gene is TRBJ1-4, the V gene TRBV7-6; D gene ambiguous. In germline, CDR1 is SGHVS, CDR2 FNYEAQ. V shed 2 bases and J shed 5 bases, with 12 bases lying between them. CDR3 size: 15 residues. This chain's CDR3 is CASSLFGSPNEKLFF. The CDR3 region has the DNA TGTGCCAGCAGCTTATTCGGCTCCCCGAATGAAAAACTGTTTTTT.

The gene calls are TRBV6-5 and TRBJ2-3; D perhaps matches TRBD2 (6 bases). With 7 bases removed from V and 2 bases from J, the gap between germline ends came to 13 bases. The CDR3 totals 14 residues. The germline V gene has CDR1 MNHEY and CDR2 SVGAGI. CDR3 coding DNA: TGTGCCAGCAAGGCTAGCGCTACCACAGATACGCAGTATTTT. Translation: CASKASATTDTQYF.

This chain joins TRBV7-2 and TRBJ1-6, with TRBD1 matching over 7 bases. Germline loops: CDR1 SGHTA, CDR2 FQGNSA. The V segment lost 5 bases and the J segment 6 bases; nucleotides outside the gene matches: 7. CDR3 length: 15 amino acids. CDR3 sequence: CASSIVQGTNSPLHF. CDR3 DNA: TGTGCCAGCAGCATAGTACAGGGGACTAATTCACCCCTCCACTTT.

J is TRBJ2-1 and V is TRBV6-5, with TRBD2 identical over 7 bases. The CDR3 contains 14 residues. Germline values: CDR1 MNHEY, CDR2 SVGAGI. Germline trimming cut 0 bases from V and 10 bases from J; bases unmatched to any gene: 6. The CDR3 here is CASSYSRLASEQFF. In DNA form, the CDR3 reads TGTGCCAGCAGTTACTCGAGACTAGCATCCGAGCAGTTCTTC.

The chain employs TRBV20-1 and TRBJ1-1, with 12 nucleotides matching TRBD1. V lost 3 bases, J lost 4 bases, and 12 bases stayed unmatched. The germline V gene encodes CDR1 DFQATT and CDR2 SNEGSKA (reference sequence). The CDR3 is made up of 17 amino acids. This CDR3 is CSASLPGTGGAGTEAFF. CDR3 bases: TGCAGTGCTAGTTTGCCCGGGACAGGGGGCGCCGGCACTGAAGCTTTCTTT.